A selection of T cell receptor beta chains follows, all from one sample in a study of early T cells in non-severe SARS-CoV-2 infection. TCRdb processed the 5' RACE reads anew with MiXCR; each CDR3 protein has one entry. The sample has about 86,000 distinct CDR3 sequences, roughly 14% seen once. The sequencing sample was made of whole blood. These receptors were collected from an adult who was a healthcare worker with PCR-confirmed SARS-CoV-2 infection or an uninfected control (not recorded which). Both conserved end residues are part of each CDR3. Fields, in order: D gene, CDR3 length, clone size, J gene, V gene, CDR3 protein, CDR3 DNA. D genes are given only for firm matches. The size field is filled for only some rows; it gives once, few, many or a size class.

>NA|15|NA|TRBJ1-2|TRBV20-1
CSARDRPRGDYGYTF
TGCAGTGCTAGAGACCGACCCCGAGGGGACTATGGCTACACCTTC
>NA|15|few|TRBJ2-1|TRBV6-1
CASSVWVDSYNEQFF
TGTGCCAGCAGTGTATGGGTCGATTCCTACAATGAGCAGTTCTTC
>TRBD2|19|few|TRBJ2-2|TRBV4-2
CASSPTILAGGLGTGELFF
TGTGCCAGCAGCCCTACTATTTTAGCGGGAGGGCTAGGCACCGGGGAGCTGTTTTTT
>TRBD2|15|NA|TRBJ2-1|TRBV7-2
CASSQTTSGSNEQFF
TGTGCCAGCAGCCAGACGACTAGCGGGAGCAATGAGCAGTTCTTC
>NA|16|NA|TRBJ2-5|TRBV5-6
CASSAGGTAPRETQYF
TGTGCCAGCAGTGCCGGGGGGACAGCTCCCCGAGAGACCCAGTACTTC
>NA|15|NA|TRBJ2-1|TRBV4-1
CASSFGPLSYNEQFF
TGCGCCAGCAGCTTCGGACCACTTTCCTACAATGAGCAGTTCTTC
>TRBD1|14|NA|TRBJ1-1|TRBV9
CASTRTGGATEAFF
TGTGCCAGCACCCGGACAGGGGGCGCAACTGAAGCTTTCTTT
>NA|14|NA|TRBJ1-1|TRBV7-8
CASSLGIANTEAFF
TGTGCCAGCAGCCTGGGGATAGCGAACACTGAAGCTTTCTTT
>TRBD1|15|NA|TRBJ2-3|TRBV7-8
CASSLEGRGHDTQYF
TGTGCCAGCAGCTTAGAAGGCAGGGGGCATGATACGCAGTATTTT
>NA|15|NA|TRBJ2-7|TRBV6-5
CASRYLTADAYEQYF
TGTGCCAGCAGGTACCTTACAGCAGACGCCTACGAGCAGTACTTC
>NA|11|few|TRBJ2-1|TRBV6-5
CASSRDNEQFF
TGTGCCAGCAGCCGAGACAATGAGCAGTTCTTC
>NA|14|few|TRBJ2-7|TRBV11-2
CASSPSGFPYEQYF
TGTGCCAGCAGCCCGTCTGGGTTTCCCTACGAGCAGTACTTC
>TRBD1|14|NA|TRBJ2-7|TRBV6-1
CASSADRGSYEQYF
TGTGCCAGCAGCGCAGACAGGGGAAGCTACGAGCAGTACTTC
>NA|14|NA|TRBJ1-1|TRBV2
CASTNRGVNTEAFF
TGTGCCAGCACAAACCGAGGGGTGAACACTGAAGCTTTCTTT
>NA|14|NA|TRBJ2-5|TRBV12-3/TRBV12-4
CASSPPSAGETQYF
TGTGCCAGCAGCCCCCCCAGCGCGGGAGAGACCCAGTACTTC
>TRBD2|16|few|TRBJ2-3|TRBV12-3/TRBV12-4
CASSLGAGAGTDTQYF
TGTGCCAGCAGTTTAGGAGCGGGAGCTGGCACAGATACGCAGTATTTT
>TRBD1|16|many|TRBJ1-1|TRBV7-8
CASSLAGQGDRTEAFF
TGTGCCAGCAGCTTAGCGGGACAGGGGGATCGCACTGAAGCTTTCTTT
>NA|14|many|TRBJ2-7|TRBV28
CASRPRGVSYEQYF
TGTGCCAGCAGGCCTAGGGGAGTCTCCTACGAGCAGTACTTC
>TRBD2|16|many|TRBJ2-1|TRBV9
CASRASGSSSYNEQFF
TGTGCCAGCAGAGCTAGCGGGAGTAGTTCCTACAATGAGCAGTTCTTC
>NA|13|many|TRBJ2-7|TRBV12-3/TRBV12-4
CASSFSAFYEQYF
TGTGCCAGCAGTTTTAGCGCCTTCTACGAGCAGTACTTC
>TRBD2|15|NA|TRBJ2-1|TRBV6-5
CASSYLAGGRYEQFF
TGTGCCAGCAGTTATTTAGCGGGAGGGCGATATGAGCAGTTCTTC
>NA|14|few|TRBJ2-1|TRBV5-1
CASSLGQSYNEQFF
TGCGCCAGCAGCTTGGGGCAGTCCTACAATGAGCAGTTCTTC
>TRBD2|15|many|TRBJ2-7|TRBV12-3/TRBV12-4
CASREASAGAYEQYF
TGTGCCAGCAGGGAAGCCTCAGCGGGAGCCTACGAGCAGTACTTC
>NA|15|NA|TRBJ2-5|TRBV5-1
CASSISAGMRETQYF
TGCGCCAGCAGCATATCCGCGGGGATGAGAGAGACCCAGTACTTC
>NA|17|many|TRBJ2-1|TRBV7-2
CASSLLAGRGAYNEQFF
TGTGCCAGCAGCTTATTGGCGGGCCGGGGCGCCTACAATGAGCAGTTCTTC
>NA|13|few|TRBJ2-7|TRBV12-5
CASGLDYTYEQYF
TGTGCTAGTGGTTTGGACTACACTTACGAGCAGTACTTC
>TRBD2|15|few|TRBJ2-3|TRBV15
CATIPTSGSTDTQYF
TGTGCCACCATCCCGACTAGCGGGAGCACAGATACGCAGTATTTT
>NA|14|many|TRBJ1-1|TRBV20-1
CSASPTPVETEAFF
TGCAGTGCTAGCCCGACTCCCGTGGAGACTGAAGCTTTCTTT